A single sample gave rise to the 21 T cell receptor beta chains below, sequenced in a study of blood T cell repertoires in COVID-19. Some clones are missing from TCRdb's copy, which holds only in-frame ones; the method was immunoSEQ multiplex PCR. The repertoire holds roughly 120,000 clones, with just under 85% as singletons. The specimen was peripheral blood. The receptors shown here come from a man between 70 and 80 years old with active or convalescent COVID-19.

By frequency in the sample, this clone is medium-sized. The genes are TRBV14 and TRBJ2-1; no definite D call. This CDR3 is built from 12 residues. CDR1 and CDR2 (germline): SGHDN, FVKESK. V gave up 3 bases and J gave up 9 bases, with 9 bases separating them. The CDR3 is CASSHGTREQFF. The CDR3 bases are TGTGCCAGCAGCCATGGCACCCGTGAGCAGTTCTTC.

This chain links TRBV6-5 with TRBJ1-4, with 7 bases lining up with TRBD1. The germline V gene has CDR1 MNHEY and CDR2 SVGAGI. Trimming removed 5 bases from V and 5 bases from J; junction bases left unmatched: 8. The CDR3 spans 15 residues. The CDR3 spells CASSPPTGMNEKLFF. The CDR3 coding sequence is TGTGCCAGCAGTCCGCCGACAGGGATGAATGAAAAACTGTTTTTT.

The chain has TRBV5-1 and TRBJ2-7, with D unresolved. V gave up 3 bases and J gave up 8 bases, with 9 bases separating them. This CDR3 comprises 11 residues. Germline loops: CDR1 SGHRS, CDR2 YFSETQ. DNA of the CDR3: TGCGCCAGCAGCTCAGGTCCCCAGCAGTACTTC. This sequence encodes CASSSGPQQYF.

CDR3 DNA: TGTGCCAGCAGCCACCGGGACAGGGGGCGCGTAGATACGCAGTATTTT. As protein: CASSHRDRGRVDTQYF. This sequence joins TRBV3-1 (or the pseudogene TRBV3-2) and TRBJ2-3; 12 nucleotides match TRBD1. Germline V gene data show CDR1 as LGHDT and CDR2 as YNNKEL (reference sequence). Germline trimming cut 3 bases from V and 5 bases from J; bases unmatched to any gene: 6. This CDR3 region has 16 residues.

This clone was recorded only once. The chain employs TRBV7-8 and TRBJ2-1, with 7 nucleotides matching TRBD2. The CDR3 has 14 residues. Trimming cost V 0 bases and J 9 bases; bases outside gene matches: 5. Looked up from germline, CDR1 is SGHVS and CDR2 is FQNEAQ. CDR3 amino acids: CASSLAGEGSEQFF. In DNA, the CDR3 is TGTGCCAGCAGCTTAGCGGGGGAGGGCAGTGAGCAGTTCTTC. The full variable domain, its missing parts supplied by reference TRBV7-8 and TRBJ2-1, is GAGVSQSPRYKVAKRGQDVALRCDPISGHVSLFWYQQALGQGPEFLTYFQNEAQLDKSGLPSDRFFAERPEGSVSTLKIQRTQQEDSAVYLCASSLAGEGSEQFFGPGTRLTVL.

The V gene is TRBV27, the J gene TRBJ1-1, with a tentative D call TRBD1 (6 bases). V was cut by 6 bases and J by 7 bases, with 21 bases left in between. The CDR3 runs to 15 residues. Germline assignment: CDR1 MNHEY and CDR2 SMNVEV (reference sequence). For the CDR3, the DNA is TGTGCCAGCAGCCCAAGATCACTCGGACAGTTTGAAGCTTTCTTT. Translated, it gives CASSPRSLGQFEAFF.

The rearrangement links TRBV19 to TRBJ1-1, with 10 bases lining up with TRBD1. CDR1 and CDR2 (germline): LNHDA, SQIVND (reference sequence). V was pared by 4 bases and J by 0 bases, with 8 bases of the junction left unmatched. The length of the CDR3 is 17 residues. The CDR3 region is CASSRSGTGAMNTEAFF. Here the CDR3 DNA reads TGTGCCAGTAGTAGGAGTGGGACAGGGGCTATGAACACTGAAGCTTTCTTT.

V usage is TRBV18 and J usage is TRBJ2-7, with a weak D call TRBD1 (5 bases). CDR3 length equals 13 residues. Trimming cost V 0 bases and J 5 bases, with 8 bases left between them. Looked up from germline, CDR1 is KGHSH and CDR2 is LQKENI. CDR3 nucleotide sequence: TGTGCCAGCTCACCACCGGGCAGGGACGAGCAGTACTTC. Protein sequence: CASSPPGRDEQYF.

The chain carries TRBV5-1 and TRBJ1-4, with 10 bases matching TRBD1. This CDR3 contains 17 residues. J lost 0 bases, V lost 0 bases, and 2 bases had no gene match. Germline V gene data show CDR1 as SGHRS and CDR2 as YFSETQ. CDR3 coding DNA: TGCGCCAGCAGCTTGGGACAGGGGGCATCAACTAATGAAAAACTGTTTTTT. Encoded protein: CASSLGQGASTNEKLFF.

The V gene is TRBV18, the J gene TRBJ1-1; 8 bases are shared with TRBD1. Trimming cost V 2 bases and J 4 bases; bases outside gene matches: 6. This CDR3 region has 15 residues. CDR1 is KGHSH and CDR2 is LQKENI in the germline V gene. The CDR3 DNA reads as TGTGCCAGCTCACCAAAAACGACAGGGGTCACTGAAGCTTTCTTT. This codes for CASSPKTTGVTEAFF.

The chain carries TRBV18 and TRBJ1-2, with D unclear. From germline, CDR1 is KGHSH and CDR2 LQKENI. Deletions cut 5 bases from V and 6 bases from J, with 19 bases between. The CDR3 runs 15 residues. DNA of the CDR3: TGTGCCAGCTCAGCCACGCGGGTGGTTGGGAATGGCTACACCTTC. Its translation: CASSATRVVGNGYTF.

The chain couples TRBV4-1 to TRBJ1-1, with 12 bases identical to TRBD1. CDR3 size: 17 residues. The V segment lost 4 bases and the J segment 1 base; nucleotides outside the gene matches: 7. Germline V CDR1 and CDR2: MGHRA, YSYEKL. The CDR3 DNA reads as TGCGCCAGCAGCCCCCCCCGGGACAGGGGGCCGAACACTGAAGCTTTCTTT. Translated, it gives CASSPPRDRGPNTEAFF.

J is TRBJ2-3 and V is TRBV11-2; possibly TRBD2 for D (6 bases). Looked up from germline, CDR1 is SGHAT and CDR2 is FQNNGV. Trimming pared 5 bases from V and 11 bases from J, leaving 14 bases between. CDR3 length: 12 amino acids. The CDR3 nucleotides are TGTGCCAGCAGCCCCGAACTAGCTAGGCAGTATTTT. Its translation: CASSPELARQYF.

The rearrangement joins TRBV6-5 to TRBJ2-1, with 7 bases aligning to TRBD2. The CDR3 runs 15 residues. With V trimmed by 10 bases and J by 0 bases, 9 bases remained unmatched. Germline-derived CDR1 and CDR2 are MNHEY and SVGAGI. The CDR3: CATRWGGSSYNEQFF. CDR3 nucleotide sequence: TGTGCCACCAGGTGGGGGGGAAGCTCCTACAATGAGCAGTTCTTC.

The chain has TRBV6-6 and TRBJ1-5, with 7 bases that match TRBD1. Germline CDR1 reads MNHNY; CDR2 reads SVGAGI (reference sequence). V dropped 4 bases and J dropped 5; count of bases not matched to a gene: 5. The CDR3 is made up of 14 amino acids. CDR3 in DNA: TGTGCCAGCAGTTGGGGGGACAGAGATCAGCCCCAGCATTTT. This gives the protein CASSWGDRDQPQHF.

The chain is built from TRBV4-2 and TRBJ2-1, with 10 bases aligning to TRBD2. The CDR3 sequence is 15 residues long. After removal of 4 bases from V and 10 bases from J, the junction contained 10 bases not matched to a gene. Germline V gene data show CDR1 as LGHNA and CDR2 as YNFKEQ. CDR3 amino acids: CASSPVPSGSREQFF. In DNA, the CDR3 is TGTGCCAGCAGCCCTGTTCCTAGCGGGAGTAGGGAGCAGTTCTTC.

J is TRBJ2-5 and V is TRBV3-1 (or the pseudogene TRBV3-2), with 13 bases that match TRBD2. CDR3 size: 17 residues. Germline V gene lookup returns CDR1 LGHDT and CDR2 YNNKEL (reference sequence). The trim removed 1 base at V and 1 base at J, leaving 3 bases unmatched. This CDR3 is CASSQGLAGGLQETQYF. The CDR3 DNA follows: TGTGCCAGCAGCCAAGGACTAGCGGGGGGACTCCAAGAGACCCAGTACTTC.

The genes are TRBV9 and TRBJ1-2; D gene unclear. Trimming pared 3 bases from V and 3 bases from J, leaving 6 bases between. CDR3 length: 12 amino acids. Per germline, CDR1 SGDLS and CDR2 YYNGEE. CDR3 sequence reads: CASSAVDYGYTF. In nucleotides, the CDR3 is TGTGCCAGCAGCGCAGTCGACTATGGCTACACCTTC.

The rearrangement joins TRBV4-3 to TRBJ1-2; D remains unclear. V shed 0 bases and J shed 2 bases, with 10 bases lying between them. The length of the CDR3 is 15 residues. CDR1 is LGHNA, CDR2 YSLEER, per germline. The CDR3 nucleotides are TGCGCCAGCAGCCAAGATTATAAAGCGAACTATGGCTACACCTTC. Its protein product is CASSQDYKANYGYTF.

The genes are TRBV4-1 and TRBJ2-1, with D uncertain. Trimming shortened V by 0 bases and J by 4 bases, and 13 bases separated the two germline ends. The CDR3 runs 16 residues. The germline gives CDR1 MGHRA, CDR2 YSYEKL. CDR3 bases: TGCGCCAGCAGCCAAGATATCGGTGGAGTATACAATGAGCAGTTCTTC. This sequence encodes CASSQDIGGVYNEQFF.

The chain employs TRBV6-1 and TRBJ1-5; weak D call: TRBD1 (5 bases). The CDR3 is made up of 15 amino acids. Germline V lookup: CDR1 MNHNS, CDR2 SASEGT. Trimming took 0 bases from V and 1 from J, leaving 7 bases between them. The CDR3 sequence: CASSEANRSNQPQHF. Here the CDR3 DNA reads TGTGCCAGCAGTGAAGCGAACAGGAGCAATCAGCCCCAGCATTTT.